This T cell receptor beta chain was recorded in a study of siplizumab effects on memory and regulatory T cells. The assay was immunoSEQ multiplex PCR, and TCRdb's table has in-frame clones only and misses some. The table includes 120,000 or so clones, more than 90% detected once. Study-wide results and caveats: Apparently more diverse than memory cells, naive T cells also seemed major alloresponse contributors.

As regards this clone: What it recognizes is unknown.

The sequenced material came from CD4+ T cells sorted from blood. This TCR was recovered from a human donor in good health.

CDR3 loop: CASSPTRGNTIYF. The CDR3 coding sequence is TGTGCCAGCAGCCCTACAAGGGGAAACACCATATATTTT. The rearrangement links TRBV7-9 to TRBJ1-3; unclear D gene. The CDR3 spans 13 residues. In germline, CDR1 is SEHNR, CDR2 FQNEAQ (reference sequence). V was clipped by 5 bases and J by 4 bases, with 9 bases between them. Together with reference TRBV7-9 and TRBJ1-3, the CDR3 gives the full variable domain: DTGVSQNPRHKITKRGQNVTFRCDPISEHNRLYWYRQTLGQGPEFLTYFQNEAQLEKSRLLSDRFSAERPKGSFSTLEIQRTEQGDSAMYLCASSPTRGNTIYFGEGSWLTVV.